This is a list of T cell receptor beta chains from one sample in a study of shared clonotypes between healthy human individuals. The method was immunoSEQ multiplex PCR; TCRdb's version includes in-frame clones alone and lacks a portion of them. Of 1.6 million or so clones listed, roughly 97% are singletons. The material sequenced was naive CD4+ T cells sorted from blood. These receptors originate from a man under 40 in good health. Both conserved end residues are part of each CDR3. A D gene is named only where the DNA matches it firmly. Part of the rows lack a size; the others show once, few, many or a class for expanded clones.

J: TRBJ2-3
D: -
size: -
length: 14
V: TRBV11-2
DNA: TGTGCCAGCAGCGTCTGGGGGACCACAGATACGCAGTATTTT
CDR3: CASSVWGTTDTQYF

J: TRBJ2-5
D: -
size: -
length: 14
V: TRBV6-6
DNA: TGTGCCAGCAGACAGGGTGGTTTGGGAGAGACCCAGTACTTC
CDR3: CASRQGGLGETQYF

J: TRBJ2-5
D: -
size: -
length: 15
V: TRBV2
DNA: TGTGCCAGCAGTGAACGTACCAGGGGCCAAGAGACCCAGTACTTC
CDR3: CASSERTRGQETQYF

J: TRBJ2-7
D: TRBD1
size: -
length: 13
V: TRBV10-3
DNA: TGTGCCACCGGACAGGGGGCTTTCGACGAGCAGTACTTC
CDR3: CATGQGAFDEQYF

J: TRBJ1-3
D: TRBD1
size: -
length: 15
V: TRBV18
DNA: TGTGCCAGCTCATCGACAGGGAATGCTGGAAACACCATATATTTT
CDR3: CASSSTGNAGNTIYF

J: TRBJ1-2
D: -
size: -
length: 19
V: TRBV21-1
DNA: TGTGCCAGCAGCAAATTCCCCTTCATCCGGGACAAGAGATACTATGGCTACACCTTC
CDR3: CASSKFPFIRDKRYYGYTF

J: TRBJ2-6
D: -
size: -
length: 18
V: TRBV13
DNA: TGTGCCAGCAGCTTTGGTCCGGCCGGCCGCTCTGGGGCCAACGTCCTGACTTTC
CDR3: CASSFGPAGRSGANVLTF

J: TRBJ2-2
D: -
size: -
length: 16
V: TRBV5-6
DNA: TGTGCCAGCAGGCCTACAGAATCCACGAACACCGGGGAGCTGTTTTTT
CDR3: CASRPTESTNTGELFF

J: TRBJ1-1
D: -
size: -
length: 12
V: TRBV29-1
DNA: TGCAGCGTTGCACACGGGAACACTGAAGCTTTCTTT
CDR3: CSVAHGNTEAFF

J: TRBJ2-1
D: -
size: once
length: 16
V: TRBV7-9
DNA: TGTGCCAGCACCCCGGGAGTTACCGAAACCTACAATGAGCAGTTCTTC
CDR3: CASTPGVTETYNEQFF

J: TRBJ1-5
D: -
size: -
length: 12
V: TRBV29-1
DNA: TGCAGCGTTGCAATGGGCAATCAGCCCCAGCATTTT
CDR3: CSVAMGNQPQHF

J: TRBJ2-7
D: TRBD2
size: once
length: 16
V: TRBV2
DNA: TGTGCCAGCAGCTTAGGTACTAGCGGGACCCACTACGAGCAGTACTTC
CDR3: CASSLGTSGTHYEQYF

J: TRBJ1-5
D: -
size: -
length: 11
V: TRBV28
DNA: TGTGCCAGCAGCCTCTTCTCGTCCCAGCATTTT
CDR3: CASSLFSSQHF

J: TRBJ1-3
D: -
size: -
length: 16
V: TRBV29-1
DNA: TGCAGCGTTGAAGACCCGACGAAGGGAACCGGAAACACCATATATTTT
CDR3: CSVEDPTKGTGNTIYF

J: TRBJ2-7
D: TRBD2
size: once
length: 14
V: TRBV7-9
DNA: TGTGCCAGCAGCTCCCGGGACTATTCGTACGAGCAGTACTTC
CDR3: CASSSRDYSYEQYF

J: TRBJ1-4
D: TRBD1
size: -
length: 15
V: TRBV10-2
DNA: TGCGCCACGCGACAGGGGGTGCTTGTTTATGAAAAACTGTTTTTT
CDR3: CATRQGVLVYEKLFF

J: TRBJ2-1
D: -
size: -
length: 17
V: TRBV10-3
DNA: TGTGCCATCAGTGATGGAGGGAACAGTGAGGTAGGGAATGAGCAGTTCTTC
CDR3: CAISDGGNSEVGNEQFF

J: TRBJ2-5
D: TRBD1
size: -
length: 15
V: TRBV5-1
DNA: TGCGCCAGCAGCTTGCGACAGGGCCCCCTAAAGACCCAGTACTTC
CDR3: CASSLRQGPLKTQYF

J: TRBJ1-3
D: -
size: -
length: 20
V: TRBV15
DNA: TGTGCCACCAGCAACCGATTTGTCGAACGGGCCGCCGACTCTGGAAACACCATATATTTT
CDR3: CATSNRFVERAADSGNTIYF

J: TRBJ2-1
D: TRBD2
size: -
length: 18
V: TRBV9
DNA: TGTGCCAGCAGCGCCCGACATGGGACTAGCGGGAGCTTAAATGAGCAGTTCTTC
CDR3: CASSARHGTSGSLNEQFF

J: TRBJ1-1
D: TRBD1
size: -
length: 15
V: TRBV5-1
DNA: TGCGCCAGCAGCTTGGCAGGGGGTGGAATCACTGAAGCTTTCTTT
CDR3: CASSLAGGGITEAFF

J: TRBJ1-5
D: -
size: once
length: 14
V: TRBV5-5
DNA: TGTGCCAGCAGCTTGACGTATAGCAATCAGCCCCAGCATTTT
CDR3: CASSLTYSNQPQHF

J: TRBJ2-1
D: -
size: -
length: 15
V: TRBV27
DNA: TGTGCCAGCAGTATTCCTCGCCACCTGAACAATGAGCAGTTCTTC
CDR3: CASSIPRHLNNEQFF

J: TRBJ2-5
D: -
size: -
length: 12
V: TRBV30
DNA: TGTGCCTGGCAAGACAGGGAGGTGACCCAGTACTTC
CDR3: CAWQDREVTQYF

J: TRBJ1-1
D: -
size: -
length: 16
V: TRBV5-5
DNA: TGTGCCAGCAGCTTGGGACAGCTGAATATGAACACTGAAGCTTTCTTT
CDR3: CASSLGQLNMNTEAFF

J: TRBJ2-7
D: -
size: -
length: 17
V: TRBV7-6
DNA: TGTGCCAGCAGGCGCCCGGTTGTGGGATTAATGGGCGACGAGCAGTACTTC
CDR3: CASRRPVVGLMGDEQYF

J: TRBJ1-1
D: -
size: -
length: 13
V: TRBV11-2
DNA: TGTGCCAGCAGCCCCGATATGAACACTGAAGCTTTCTTT
CDR3: CASSPDMNTEAFF

J: TRBJ2-2
D: -
size: -
length: 15
V: TRBV6-1
DNA: TGTGCCAGCAGTGAAGCGCTCGGGAACACCGGGGAGCTGTTTTTT
CDR3: CASSEALGNTGELFF

J: TRBJ2-7
D: -
size: -
length: 15
V: TRBV7-8
DNA: TGTGCCAGCGTTCGGGGCAGGGGCATCCCTTACGAGCAGTACTTC
CDR3: CASVRGRGIPYEQYF

J: TRBJ1-5
D: -
size: few
length: 14
V: TRBV18
DNA: TGTGCCAGCTCGGAGAAGGGGATCAATCAGCCCCAGCATTTT
CDR3: CASSEKGINQPQHF

J: TRBJ1-2
D: -
size: -
length: 16
V: TRBV19
DNA: TGTGCCAGTAGTATTCTCCCGTCGGCAGGCGGCTATGGCTACACCTTC
CDR3: CASSILPSAGGYGYTF

J: TRBJ2-5
D: TRBD1
size: -
length: 17
V: TRBV28
DNA: TGTGCCAGCAGTTTACCTCTCGGGCAGGGGGCTGGAAAGACCCAGTACTTC
CDR3: CASSLPLGQGAGKTQYF

J: TRBJ1-2
D: -
size: -
length: 12
V: TRBV7-2
DNA: TGTGCCAGCAGCCCGCCAATCGATGGCTACACCTTC
CDR3: CASSPPIDGYTF

J: TRBJ2-3
D: TRBD1
size: -
length: 15
V: TRBV5-4
DNA: TGTGCCAGCAGCCGGACAGGGATGAGTCAAGATACGCAGTATTTT
CDR3: CASSRTGMSQDTQYF

J: TRBJ1-2
D: -
size: -
length: 16
V: TRBV27
DNA: TGTGCCAGCAGTTTAGATTGGGCCTCGGCGAACTATGGCTACACCTTC
CDR3: CASSLDWASANYGYTF

J: TRBJ2-7
D: TRBD1
size: -
length: 15
V: TRBV5-4
DNA: TGTGCCAGCAGCTTGGGGACAGGGAGCTCCTACGAGCAGTACTTC
CDR3: CASSLGTGSSYEQYF